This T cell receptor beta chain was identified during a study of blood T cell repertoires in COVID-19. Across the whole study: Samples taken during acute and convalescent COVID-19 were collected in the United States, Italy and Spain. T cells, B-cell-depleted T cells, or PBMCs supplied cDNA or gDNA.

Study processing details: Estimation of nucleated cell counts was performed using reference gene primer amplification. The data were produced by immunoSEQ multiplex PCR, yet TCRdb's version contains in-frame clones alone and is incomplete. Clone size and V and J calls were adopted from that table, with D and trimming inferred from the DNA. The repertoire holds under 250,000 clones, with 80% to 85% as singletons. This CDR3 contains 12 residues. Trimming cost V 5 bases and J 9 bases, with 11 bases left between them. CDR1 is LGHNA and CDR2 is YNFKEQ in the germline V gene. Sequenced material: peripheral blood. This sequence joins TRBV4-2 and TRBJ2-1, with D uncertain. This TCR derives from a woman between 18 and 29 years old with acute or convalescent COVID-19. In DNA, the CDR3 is TGTGCCAGCAGCAAAGGCAGAGGTGAGCAGTTCTTC. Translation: CASSKGRGEQFF.